This is a list of T cell receptor beta chains from one sample in a study of long-term antiretroviral therapy in people with HIV. TCRdb's copy holds only in-frame clones and misses some; the assay was immunoSEQ multiplex PCR. The repertoire includes around 20,000 clones, just over 75% of them detected once, and around an eighth sits in the top ten. The sequencing here drew on unsorted PBMCs, taken 0.5 years before starting antiretroviral therapy. Receptors originate from a woman aged 45-65 years with HIV. Both conserved end residues are part of each CDR3. A D gene is named only where the DNA matches it firmly. Rows give clone size only sometimes, using once, few, many, or a class for an expanded clone.

TRBV5-1	TRBJ1-3	TRBD1	NA	CASRQGTGNTIYF	TGCGCCAGCCGACAGGGGACGGGAAACACCATATATTTT
TRBV2	TRBJ2-3	TRBD1	NA	CASRRPGQGNTDTQYF	TGTGCCAGCAGGAGACCGGGACAGGGAAACACAGATACGCAGTATTTT
TRBV7-9	TRBJ2-5	TRBD1	once	CASSFGTGGQETQYF	TGTGCCAGCAGCTTCGGGACAGGGGGCCAAGAGACCCAGTACTTC
TRBV18	TRBJ1-5	NA	NA	CASSPRQPPWEPQHF	TGTGCCAGCTCACCAAGGCAGCCTCCTTGGGAGCCCCAGCATTTT
TRBV2	TRBJ2-2	TRBD2	NA	CASSEALGLAGYPGELFF	TGTGCCAGCAGTGAAGCGCTGGGACTAGCGGGTTATCCCGGGGAGCTGTTTTTT
TRBV5-1	TRBJ2-3	TRBD1	once	CASSLEGQEITDTQYF	TGCGCCAGCAGCTTGGAGGGACAGGAAATCACAGATACGCAGTATTTT
TRBV20-1	TRBJ1-2	TRBD1	NA	CSASPGGGYTF	TGCAGTGCTAGTCCAGGGGGTGGCTACACCTTC
TRBV5-1	TRBJ2-3	NA	NA	CASSLGLSTDTQYF	TGCGCCAGCAGCTTGGGCTTGAGCACAGATACGCAGTATTTT
TRBV28	TRBJ1-1	NA	NA	CASNPPSLDYTEAFF	TGTGCCAGCAACCCTCCCAGCCTCGACTACACTGAAGCTTTCTTT
TRBV11-2	TRBJ1-1	NA	NA	CASSLTSRGDNEAFF	TGTGCCAGCAGCTTAACGTCCCGAGGGGATAATGAAGCTTTCTTT
TRBV2	TRBJ1-5	NA	once	CASGGLNNQPQHF	TGTGCCAGCGGAGGGTTGAACAATCAGCCCCAGCATTTT
TRBV11-2	TRBJ1-1	NA	NA	CASSLGDYPGLNTEAFF	TGTGCCAGCAGCTTAGGGGACTATCCAGGGTTGAACACTGAAGCTTTCTTT
TRBV29-1	TRBJ2-3	TRBD2	NA	CSVTGTSGTDTQYF	TGCAGCGTGACCGGGACTAGCGGCACAGATACGCAGTATTTT
TRBV5-8	TRBJ2-5	NA	once	CASSRGQQETQYF	TGTGCCAGCAGTCGGGGGCAGCAAGAGACCCAGTACTTC
TRBV6-7	TRBJ2-5	NA	NA	CASSYGQKETQYF	TGTGCCAGCAGTTACGGTCAGAAAGAGACCCAGTACTTC
TRBV7-9	TRBJ1-2	NA	few	CASSFARNYGYTF	TGTGCCAGCAGCTTTGCTCGGAATTATGGCTACACCTTC
TRBV30	TRBJ1-1	NA	NA	CAWTVSPGTEAFF	TGTGCCTGGACCGTTTCCCCGGGCACTGAAGCTTTCTTT
TRBV4-1	TRBJ1-5	TRBD1	NA	CASSQEGGGQGAGNQPQHF	TGCGCCAGCAGCCAAGAAGGGGGGGGACAGGGGGCGGGCAATCAGCCCCAGCATTTT
TRBV5-4	TRBJ2-7	TRBD2	NA	CASSLGTSGSSYEQYF	TGTGCCAGCAGCTTGGGGACTAGCGGGAGCTCCTACGAGCAGTACTTC
TRBV30	TRBJ2-3	TRBD2	NA	CAWSKIAGATDTQYF	TGTGCCTGGAGCAAAATAGCGGGGGCCACAGATACGCAGTATTTT
TRBV19	TRBJ2-6	NA	NA	CASSIWGGSGANVLTF	TGTGCCAGTAGTATTTGGGGAGGATCTGGGGCCAACGTCCTGACTTTC